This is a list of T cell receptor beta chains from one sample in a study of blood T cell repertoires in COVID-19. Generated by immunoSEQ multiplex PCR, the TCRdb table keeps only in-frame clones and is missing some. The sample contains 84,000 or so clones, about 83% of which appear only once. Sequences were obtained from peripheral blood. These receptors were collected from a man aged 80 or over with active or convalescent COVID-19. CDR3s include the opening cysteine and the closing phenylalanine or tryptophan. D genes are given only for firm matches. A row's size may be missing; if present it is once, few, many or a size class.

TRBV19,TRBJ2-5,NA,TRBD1,TGTGCCAGTAGTATAGCAATGGCGACAGGGGTTTTCTGGACCCCCCAAGAGACCCAGTACTTC,CASSIAMATGVFWTPQETQYF
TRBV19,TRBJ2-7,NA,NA,TGTGCCAGTAGTTCTACAGGGACCCGCTCCTACGAGCAGTACTTC,CASSSTGTRSYEQYF
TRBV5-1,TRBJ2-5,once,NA,TGCGCCAGCAGCCGGACAGCGTATGAAGAGACCCAGTACTTC,CASSRTAYEETQYF
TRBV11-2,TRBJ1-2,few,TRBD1,TGTGCCAGCAGCGAGGACAGGGGGACTCGGTATGGCTACACCTTC,CASSEDRGTRYGYTF
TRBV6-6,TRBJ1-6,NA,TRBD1,TGTGCCAGCAGCCTTCGGGACAGGAATTCACCCCTCCACTTT,CASSLRDRNSPLHF
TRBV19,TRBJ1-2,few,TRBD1,TGTGCCAGTAGTCCCGGACAGGGTAGAGACTATGGCTACACCTTC,CASSPGQGRDYGYTF
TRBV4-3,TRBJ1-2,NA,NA,TGCGCCAGCAGCCAAGCTGGGGGCGGGTTGGGAACCTATGGCTACACCTTC,CASSQAGGGLGTYGYTF
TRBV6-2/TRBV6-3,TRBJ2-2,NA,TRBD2,TGTGCCAGCAGTCCCAGGACTAGCGGGAGGGCCAGGGGGACCGGGGAGCTGTTTTTT,CASSPRTSGRARGTGELFF
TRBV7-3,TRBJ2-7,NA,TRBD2,TGTGCCAGCAGCCCTACTAGCGGGGGTTACGAGCAGTACTTC,CASSPTSGGYEQYF
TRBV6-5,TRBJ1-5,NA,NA,NA,CASSSSGNPPQHF
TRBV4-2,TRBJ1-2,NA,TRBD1,TGTGCCAGCAGCCAAGTGGGACAGGGTAATTTTGGCTATGGCTACACCTTC,CASSQVGQGNFGYGYTF
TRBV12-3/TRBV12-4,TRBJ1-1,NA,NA,TGTGCCAGCCGGCGGGTGAACACTGAAGCTTTCTTT,CASRRVNTEAFF
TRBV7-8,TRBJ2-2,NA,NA,TGTGCCAGCAGCCGGCTAGGGGATTCCACCGGGGAGCTGTTTTTT,CASSRLGDSTGELFF
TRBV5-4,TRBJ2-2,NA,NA,TGTGCCAGCAGCTTTAAAGGGGGCGGGGAGCTGTTTTTT,CASSFKGGGELFF
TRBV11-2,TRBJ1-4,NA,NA,TGTGCCAGCAGCTTAGATCGCGCGGGGAATGAAAAATTGTTTTTT,CASSLDRAGNEKLFF
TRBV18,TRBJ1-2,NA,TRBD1,TGTGCCAGCTCACCGGGACAGGGCGCTAACTATGGCTACACCTTC,CASSPGQGANYGYTF
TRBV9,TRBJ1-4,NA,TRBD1,TGTGCCAGCAGCGTGGACAGGGTAAATGAAAAACTGTTTTTT,CASSVDRVNEKLFF
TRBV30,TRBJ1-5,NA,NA,TGTGCCTGGAGTCCCGCAGGGGTGAGGTCGGGGCAGCCCCAGCATTTT,CAWSPAGVRSGQPQHF
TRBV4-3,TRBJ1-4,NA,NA,TGCGCCAGCAGCCCCGGACAGAGCCCTAATGAAAAACTGTTTTTT,CASSPGQSPNEKLFF
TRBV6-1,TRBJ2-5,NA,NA,TGTGCCAGCAGTGAGGCAGCGAAAGAGACCCAGTACTTC,CASSEAAKETQYF
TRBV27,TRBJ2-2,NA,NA,TGTGCCAGCAGTTTATCTGCCAGGGTGGCTGTTTACACCGGGGAGCTGTTTTTT,CASSLSARVAVYTGELFF
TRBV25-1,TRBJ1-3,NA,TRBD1,TGTGCCAGCAGTCGCCTGACAGGGGCCTCTGGAAACACCATATATTTT,CASSRLTGASGNTIYF
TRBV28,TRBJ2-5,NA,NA,TGTGCCAGCAACACCCGCGGGAAGCGGGAGACCCAGTACTTC,CASNTRGKRETQYF
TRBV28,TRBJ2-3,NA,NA,TGTGCCAGCATCCTTGGGGGGGCCAGCACAGATACGCAGTATTTT,CASILGGASTDTQYF
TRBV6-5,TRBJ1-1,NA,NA,TGTGCCAGCAGTTTGACAGGGAACACTGAAGCTTTCTTT,CASSLTGNTEAFF
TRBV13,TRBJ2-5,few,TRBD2,TGTGCCTGCAGCTTAGCGGGTCATGAGACCCAGTACTTC,CACSLAGHETQYF
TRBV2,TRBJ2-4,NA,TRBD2,TGTGCCAGCAGGTCGGGAGGAAAAAACATTCAGTACTTC,CASRSGGKNIQYF